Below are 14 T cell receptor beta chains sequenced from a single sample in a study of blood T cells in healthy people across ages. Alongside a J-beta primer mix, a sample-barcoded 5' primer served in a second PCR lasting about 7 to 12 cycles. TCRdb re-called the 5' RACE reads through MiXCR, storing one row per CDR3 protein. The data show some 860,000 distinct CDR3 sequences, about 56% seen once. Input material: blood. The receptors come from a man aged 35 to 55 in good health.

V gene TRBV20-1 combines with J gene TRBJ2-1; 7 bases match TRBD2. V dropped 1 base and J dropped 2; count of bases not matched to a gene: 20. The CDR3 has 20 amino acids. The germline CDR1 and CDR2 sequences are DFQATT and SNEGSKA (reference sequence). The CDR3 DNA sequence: TGCAGTGCTAGAGGGTTGGCGGGGGAATCCCTTTTTTCCACCTACAATGAGCAGTTCTTC. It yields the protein CSARGLAGESLFSTYNEQFF.

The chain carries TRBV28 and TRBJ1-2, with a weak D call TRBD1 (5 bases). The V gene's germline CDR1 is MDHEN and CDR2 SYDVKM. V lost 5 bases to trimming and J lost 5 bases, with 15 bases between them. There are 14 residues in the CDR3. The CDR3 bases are TGTGCCAGCAGTAAAACAGGTGGAGGATATGGCTACACCTTC. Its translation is CASSKTGGGYGYTF.

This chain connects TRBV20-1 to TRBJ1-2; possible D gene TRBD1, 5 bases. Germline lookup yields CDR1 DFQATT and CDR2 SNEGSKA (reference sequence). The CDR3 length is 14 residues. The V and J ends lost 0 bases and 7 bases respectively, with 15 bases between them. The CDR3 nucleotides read TGCAGTGCTAGAGATCACGTAGGGGCTCGTGGCTACACCTTC. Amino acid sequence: CSARDHVGARGYTF.

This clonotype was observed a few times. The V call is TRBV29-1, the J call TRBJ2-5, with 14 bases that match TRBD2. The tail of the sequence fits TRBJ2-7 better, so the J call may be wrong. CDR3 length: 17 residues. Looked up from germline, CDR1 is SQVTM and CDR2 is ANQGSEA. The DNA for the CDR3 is TGCAGCGTTGAAAATCCTGGGACTAGCGGGAGTAACAACGAGCAGTACTTC. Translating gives CSVENPGTSGSNNEQYF.

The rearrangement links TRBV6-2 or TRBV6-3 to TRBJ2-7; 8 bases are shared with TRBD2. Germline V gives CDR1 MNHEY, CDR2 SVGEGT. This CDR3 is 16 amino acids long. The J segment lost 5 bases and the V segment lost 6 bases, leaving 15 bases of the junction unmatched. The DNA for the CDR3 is TGTGCCAGCAGCTATCCCCCGGGGGGGGTCAGCGACGAGCAGTACTTC. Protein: CASSYPPGGVSDEQYF.

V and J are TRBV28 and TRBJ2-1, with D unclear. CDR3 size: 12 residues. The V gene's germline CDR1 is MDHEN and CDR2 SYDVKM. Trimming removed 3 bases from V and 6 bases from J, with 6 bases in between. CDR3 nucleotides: TGTGCCAGCAGTTTTTTGGTCAATGAGCAGTTCTTC. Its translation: CASSFLVNEQFF. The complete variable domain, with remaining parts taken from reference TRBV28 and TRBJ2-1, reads DVKVTQSSRYLVKRTGEKVFLECVQDMDHENMFWYRQDPGLGLRLIYFSYDVKMKEKGDIPEGYSVSREKKERFSLILESASTNQTSMYLCASSFLVNEQFFGPGTRLTVL.

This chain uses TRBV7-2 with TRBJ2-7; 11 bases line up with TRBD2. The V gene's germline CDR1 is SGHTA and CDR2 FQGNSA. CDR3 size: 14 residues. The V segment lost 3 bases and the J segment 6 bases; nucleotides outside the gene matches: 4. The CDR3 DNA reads TGTGCCAGCAGCTTTACTAGCGGGAGCCCCGAGCAGTACTTC. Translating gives CASSFTSGSPEQYF.

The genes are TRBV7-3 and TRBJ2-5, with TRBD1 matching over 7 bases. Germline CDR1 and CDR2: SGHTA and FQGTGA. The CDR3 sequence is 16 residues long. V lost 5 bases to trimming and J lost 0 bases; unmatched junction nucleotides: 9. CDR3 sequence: CASSPAPDRYQETQYF. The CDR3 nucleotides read TGTGCCAGCAGCCCCGCCCCGGACAGGTACCAAGAGACCCAGTACTTC.

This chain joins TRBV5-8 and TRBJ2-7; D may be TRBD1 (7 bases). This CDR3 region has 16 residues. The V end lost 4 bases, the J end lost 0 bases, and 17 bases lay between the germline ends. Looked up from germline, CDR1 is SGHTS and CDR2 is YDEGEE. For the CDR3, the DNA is TGTGCCAGCAGCCCGAATCAGGGGGGTATCTCCTACGAGCAGTACTTC. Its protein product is CASSPNQGGISYEQYF.

As DNA, the CDR3 is TGTGCCAGCAGCTTAGAGGCGGCAACCTATGGCTACACCTTC. Translation: CASSLEAATYGYTF. The chain uses TRBV7-2 and TRBJ1-2, with D hard to call. Trimming shortened V by 1 base and J by 4 bases, and 10 bases separated the two germline ends. CDR3 size: 14 residues. Germline CDR1 is SGHTA and CDR2 is FQGNSA.

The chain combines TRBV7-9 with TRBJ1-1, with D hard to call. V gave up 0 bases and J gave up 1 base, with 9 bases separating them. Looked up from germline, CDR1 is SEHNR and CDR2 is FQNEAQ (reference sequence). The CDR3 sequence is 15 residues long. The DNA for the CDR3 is TGTGCCAGCAGCTTAGCTGACGTACGGAACACTGAAGCTTTCTTT. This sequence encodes CASSLADVRNTEAFF.

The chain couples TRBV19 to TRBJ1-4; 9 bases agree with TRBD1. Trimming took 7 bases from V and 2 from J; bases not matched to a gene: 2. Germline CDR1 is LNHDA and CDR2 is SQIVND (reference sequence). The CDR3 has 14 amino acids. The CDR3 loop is CASIDRGTNEKLFF. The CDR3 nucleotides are TGTGCCAGTATCGACAGGGGGACTAATGAAAAACTGTTTTTT.

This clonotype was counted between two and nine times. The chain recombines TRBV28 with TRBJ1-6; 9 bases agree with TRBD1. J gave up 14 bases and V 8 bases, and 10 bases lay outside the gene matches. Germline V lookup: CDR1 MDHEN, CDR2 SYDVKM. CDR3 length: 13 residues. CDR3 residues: CASGGQGLSALHF. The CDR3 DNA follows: TGTGCCAGCGGGGGACAGGGTCTGTCGGCCCTCCACTTT. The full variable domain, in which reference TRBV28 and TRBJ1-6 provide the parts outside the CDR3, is DVKVTQSSRYLVKRTGEKVFLECVQDMDHENMFWYRQDPGLGLRLIYFSYDVKMKEKGDIPEGYSVSREKKERFSLILESASTNQTSMYLCASGGQGLSALHFGNGTRLTVT.

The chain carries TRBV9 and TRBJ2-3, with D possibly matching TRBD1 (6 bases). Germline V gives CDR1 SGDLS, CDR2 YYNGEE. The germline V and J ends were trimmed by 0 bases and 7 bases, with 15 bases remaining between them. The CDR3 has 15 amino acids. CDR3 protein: CASSVGTGMLNTQYF. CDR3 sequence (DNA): TGTGCCAGCAGCGTAGGCACAGGGATGTTGAATACGCAGTATTTT.